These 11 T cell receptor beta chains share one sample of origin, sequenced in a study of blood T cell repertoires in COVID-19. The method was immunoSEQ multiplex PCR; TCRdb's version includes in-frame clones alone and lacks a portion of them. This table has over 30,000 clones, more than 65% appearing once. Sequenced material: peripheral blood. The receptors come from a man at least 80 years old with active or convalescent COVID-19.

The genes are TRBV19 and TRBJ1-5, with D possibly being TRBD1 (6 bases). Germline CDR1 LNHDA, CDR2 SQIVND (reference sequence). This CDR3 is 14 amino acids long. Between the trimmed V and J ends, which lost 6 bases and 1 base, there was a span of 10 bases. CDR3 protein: CASRSTGSNQPQHF. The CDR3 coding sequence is TGTGCCAGTAGATCCACAGGGAGCAATCAGCCCCAGCATTTT.

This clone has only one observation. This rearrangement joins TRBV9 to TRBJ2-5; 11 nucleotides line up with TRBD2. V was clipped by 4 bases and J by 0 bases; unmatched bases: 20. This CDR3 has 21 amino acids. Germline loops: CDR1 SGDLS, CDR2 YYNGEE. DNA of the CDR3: TGTGCCAGCAGCCTGACTTCCGGGACTAGCGGAACTAATCCGTACCAAGAGACCCAGTACTTC. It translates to CASSLTSGTSGTNPYQETQYF. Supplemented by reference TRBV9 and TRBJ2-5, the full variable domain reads DSGVTQTPKHLITATGQRVTLRCSPRSGDLSVYWYQQSLDQGLQFLIQYYNGEERAKGNILERFSAQQFPDLHSELNLSSLELGDSALYFCASSLTSGTSGTNPYQETQYFGPGTRLLVL.

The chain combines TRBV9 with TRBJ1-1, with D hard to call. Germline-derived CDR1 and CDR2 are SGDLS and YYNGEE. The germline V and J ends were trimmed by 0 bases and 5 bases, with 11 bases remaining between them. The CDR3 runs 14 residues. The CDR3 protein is CASSVGSRITEAFF. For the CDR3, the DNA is TGTGCCAGCAGCGTAGGTTCGAGGATAACTGAAGCTTTCTTT. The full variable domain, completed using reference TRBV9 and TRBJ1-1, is DSGVTQTPKHLITATGQRVTLRCSPRSGDLSVYWYQQSLDQGLQFLIQYYNGEERAKGNILERFSAQQFPDLHSELNLSSLELGDSALYFCASSVGSRITEAFFGQGTRLTVV.

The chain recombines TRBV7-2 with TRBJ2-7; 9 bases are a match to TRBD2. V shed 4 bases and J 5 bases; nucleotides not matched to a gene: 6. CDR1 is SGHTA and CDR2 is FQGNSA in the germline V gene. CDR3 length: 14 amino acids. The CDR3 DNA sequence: TGTGCCAGCAGCTCGGGCGGGGGGGCTGACGAGCAGTACTTC. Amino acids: CASSSGGGADEQYF.

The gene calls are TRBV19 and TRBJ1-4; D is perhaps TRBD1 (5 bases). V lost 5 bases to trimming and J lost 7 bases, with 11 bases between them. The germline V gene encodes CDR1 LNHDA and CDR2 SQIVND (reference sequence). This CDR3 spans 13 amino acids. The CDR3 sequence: CASSPQGGEKLFF. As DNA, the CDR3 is TGTGCCAGTAGTCCCCAGGGTGGTGAAAAACTGTTTTTT.

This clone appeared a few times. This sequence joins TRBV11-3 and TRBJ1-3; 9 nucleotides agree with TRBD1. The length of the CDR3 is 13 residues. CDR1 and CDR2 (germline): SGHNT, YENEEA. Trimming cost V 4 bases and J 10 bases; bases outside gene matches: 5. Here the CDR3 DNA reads TGTGCCAGCAGCTCCGGGACAGGGTTGACCATATATTTT. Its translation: CASSSGTGLTIYF. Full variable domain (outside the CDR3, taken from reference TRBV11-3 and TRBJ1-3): EAGVVQSPRYKIIEKKQPVAFWCNPISGHNTLYWYLQNLGQGPELLIRYENEEAVDDSQLPKDRFSAERLKGVDSTLKIQPAELGDSAVYLCASSSGTGLTIYFGEGSWLTVV.

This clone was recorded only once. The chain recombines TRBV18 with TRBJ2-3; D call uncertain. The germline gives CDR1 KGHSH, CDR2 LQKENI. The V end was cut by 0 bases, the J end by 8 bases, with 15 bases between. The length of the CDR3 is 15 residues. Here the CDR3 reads CASSPPKNGGLTQYF. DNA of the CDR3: TGTGCCAGCTCACCACCGAAAAATGGTGGGCTTACGCAGTATTTT. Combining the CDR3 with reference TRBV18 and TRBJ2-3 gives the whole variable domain NAGVMQNPRHLVRRRGQEARLRCSPMKGHSHVYWYRQLPEEGLKFMVYLQKENIIDESGMPKERFSAEFPKEGPSILRIQQVVRGDSAAYFCASSPPKNGGLTQYFGPGTRLTVL.

The CDR3, as DNA: TGTGCCAGCGGGCGGACTAGCGGGAGGGCCTCGGGGACCGGGGAGCTGTTTTTT. The encoded protein is CASGRTSGRASGTGELFF. The chain couples TRBV2 to TRBJ2-2; 15 nucleotides line up with TRBD2. CDR1 is SNHLY and CDR2 is FYNNEI in the germline V gene. The CDR3 runs 18 residues. V lost 8 bases to trimming and J lost 5 bases; unmatched junction nucleotides: 12. Filled out from reference TRBV2 and TRBJ2-2, the complete variable domain reads EPEVTQTPSHQVTQMGQEVILRCVPISNHLYFYWYRQILGQKVEFLVSFYNNEISEKSEIFDDQFSVERPDGSNFTLKIRSTKLEDSAMYFCASGRTSGRASGTGELFFGEGSRLTVL.

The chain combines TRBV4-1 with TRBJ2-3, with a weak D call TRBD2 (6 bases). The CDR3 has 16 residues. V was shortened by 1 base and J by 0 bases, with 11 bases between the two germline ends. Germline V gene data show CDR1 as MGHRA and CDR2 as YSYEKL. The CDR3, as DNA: TGCGCCAGCAGCCAAGTCTTCAGCGGGAGCACAGATACGCAGTATTTT. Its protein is CASSQVFSGSTDTQYF.

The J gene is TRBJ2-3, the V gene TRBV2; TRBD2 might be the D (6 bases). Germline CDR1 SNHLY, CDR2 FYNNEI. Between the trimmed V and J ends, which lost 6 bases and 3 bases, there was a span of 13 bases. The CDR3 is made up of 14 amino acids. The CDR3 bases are TGTGCCAGCAGCCTCGGAGGGGAGACAGATACGCAGTATTTT. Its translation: CASSLGGETDTQYF.

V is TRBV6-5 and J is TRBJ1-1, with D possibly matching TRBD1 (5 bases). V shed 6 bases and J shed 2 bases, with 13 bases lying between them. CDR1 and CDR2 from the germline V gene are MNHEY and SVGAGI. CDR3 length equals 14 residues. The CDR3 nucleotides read TGTGCCAGCAGGCGCCTTGGACATAACACTGAAGCTTTCTTT. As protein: CASRRLGHNTEAFF.